This T cell receptor beta chain was obtained from a study of blood T cell repertoires in COVID-19. Germline V lookup: CDR1 SEHNR, CDR2 FQNEAQ (reference sequence). V lost 5 bases, J lost 4 bases, and 16 bases lay in between. This CDR3 is built from 15 residues. The data were produced by immunoSEQ multiplex PCR, yet TCRdb's version contains in-frame clones alone and is incomplete. Altogether 150,000 to 200,000 clones are present, roughly 82% being singletons, with the ten largest covering 10% to 15%. The chain combines TRBV7-9 with TRBJ2-3; possible D gene TRBD2, 5 bases. The sequence derives from a man aged 35-49 years who had recovered from COVID-19. Sequencing used PBMCs or T cells enriched from blood (not recorded which). The CDR3 region is CASSLTSRIADTQYF. CDR3 coding DNA: TGTGCCAGCAGCCTCACTAGTCGTATCGCAGATACGCAGTATTTT.